A single sample is the source of the 28 T cell receptor beta chains below, sequenced in a study of vaccination effects on CD4 cells after COVID-19 (dated 2022 in TCRdb). No antigens are known for them. Libraries were made using the immunoSEQ multiplex PCR assay. This is the immuneACCESS table as TCRdb keeps it, with only in-frame sequences that have V and J called. A part of the clones is gone; compared with another copy, unresolved V genes explain less than half, and the rest is unexplained. This sample holds approximately 30,000 clones; approximately 73% were observed only once. Of the sample, 27% falls within the top ten clones. In the ViraFEST assay, PBMC were stimulated with viral peptide pools, and antigen-specific CD4+ T cell clonotypes were then identified by expansion using TCR sequencing. After around 11 days of culture, CD4+ T cells were isolated with the EasySep CD4+ T cell isolation kit. The absence of prior SARS-CoV-2 infection in healthy vaccine recipients was confirmed by negative nucleocapsid antibodies before and after vaccination.

Here the sequenced sample was CD4+ T cells from PBMCs cultured with HCoV-OC43 spike peptides, taken before COVID-19 vaccination. The cell subset or site label corresponds to: HCoV-OC43 spike overlapping peptide pool stimulation. The receptors were gathered from a human donor who received a COVID-19 vaccine.

Only a few counts were recorded for this clone. The chain is built from TRBV3-1 (or the pseudogene TRBV3-2) and TRBJ2-1, with 9 bases aligning to TRBD2. The CDR3 runs to 17 residues. V was clipped by 0 bases and J by 4 bases; unmatched bases: 7. Germline V CDR1 and CDR2: LGHDT, YNNKEL (reference sequence). The CDR3 DNA follows: TGTGCCAGCAGCCAAGAACGAAGTCTAGCGGGGTACAATGAGCAGTTCTTC. Translated: CASSQERSLAGYNEQFF.

CDR3 in amino acids: CAIRGTSGISTDTQYF. In nucleotides, the CDR3 is TGTGCCATCAGGGGGACTAGCGGGATTAGCACAGATACGCAGTATTTT. The chain has TRBV10-3 and TRBJ2-3; 13 bases map to TRBD2. The V and J ends lost 6 bases and 0 bases, in that order; junction bases with no gene match: 3. Looked up from germline, CDR1 is ENHRY and CDR2 is SYGVKD. This CDR3 is 16 amino acids long.

The chain combines TRBV10-3 with TRBJ1-4; D not certain. Trimming took off 2 bases at V and 8 bases at J, with 12 bases between the two ends. The CDR3 loop spans 14 amino acids. Per the germline V gene, CDR1 is ENHRY and CDR2 is SYGVKD. CDR3 amino acids: CAISERGQGEKLFF. The CDR3 DNA reads as TGTGCCATCAGTGAGAGAGGCCAAGGAGAAAAACTGTTTTTT.

V usage is TRBV7-2 and J usage is TRBJ2-7; 7 bases are a match to TRBD1. The V gene end was trimmed by 5 bases and the J gene end by 5 bases; junction bases not matched to a gene: 12. Germline V CDR1 and CDR2: SGHTA, FQGNSA. The CDR3 is 15 residues long. This CDR3 reads CASSGHRGKGDEQYF. In DNA, the CDR3 is TGTGCCAGCAGCGGCCACAGGGGAAAGGGTGACGAGCAGTACTTC.

V gene TRBV27 combines with J gene TRBJ1-2, with D possibly TRBD1 on 6 matching bases. Germline CDR1 MNHEY, CDR2 SMNVEV (reference sequence). Trimming cost V 5 bases and J 7 bases, with 20 bases left between them. The CDR3 is 15 residues long. CDR3 in DNA: TGTGCCAGCAGTCTCACCCCTACAGGGCTGGGTGGCTACACCTTC. It codes for CASSLTPTGLGGYTF.

This clone was found once. The rearrangement links TRBV11-2 to TRBJ1-4; D possibly corresponds to TRBD1 (6 bases). Looked up from germline, CDR1 is SGHAT and CDR2 is FQNNGV. The CDR3 consists of 15 residues. V lost 1 base to trimming and J lost 5 bases, with 11 bases between them. The CDR3 region has the DNA TGTGCCAGCAGCTTAGGGGGGGGGCCGAATGAAAAACTGTTTTTT. Translation gives CASSLGGGPNEKLFF. Filled out from reference TRBV11-2 and TRBJ1-4, the complete variable domain reads EAGVAQSPRYKIIEKRQSVAFWCNPISGHATLYWYQQILGQGPKLLIQFQNNGVVDDSQLPKDRFSAERLKGVDSTLKIQPAKLEDSAVYLCASSLGGGPNEKLFFGSGTQLSVL.

The chain links TRBV3-1 (or the pseudogene TRBV3-2) to TRBJ1-2; TRBD1 might be the D (5 bases). The CDR3 spans 16 residues. V dropped 0 bases and J dropped 2 bases, with 13 bases sitting between them. Germline V lookup: CDR1 LGHDT, CDR2 YNNKEL (reference sequence). The CDR3, as DNA: TGTGCCAGCAGCCAAGAGGGGCAGGGTCACAACTATGGCTACACCTTC. It translates to CASSQEGQGHNYGYTF.

This chain uses TRBV18 with TRBJ1-2, with 8 bases that match TRBD1. Germline V CDR1 and CDR2: KGHSH, LQKENI. The CDR3 runs 13 residues. V shed 3 bases, J shed 8 bases, and the junction held 5 bases outside the gene matches. The CDR3 is CASSPSTGEGYTF. The CDR3, as DNA: TGTGCCAGCTCACCCTCGACAGGGGAGGGCTACACCTTC.

This clone came up a few times. The gene calls are TRBV5-6 and TRBJ1-2; D perhaps matches TRBD1 (6 bases). V dropped 6 bases and J dropped 3 bases, with 18 bases sitting between them. The CDR3 totals 15 residues. CDR1 and CDR2 from the germline V gene are SGHDT and YYEEEE. For the CDR3, the DNA is TGTGCCAGCACCCGCCCCCGGGGGCTTGACTATGGCTACACCTTC. Amino acids: CASTRPRGLDYGYTF.

This clone turned up a few times. The genes are TRBV30 and TRBJ2-1; TRBD1 aligns across 9 bases. The V gene's germline CDR1 is GTSNPN and CDR2 SVGIG (reference sequence). Unmatched junction bases numbered 9, after V lost 2 bases and J lost 7 bases. The length of the CDR3 is 15 residues. CDR3 in amino acids: CAWSTGGGIGNEQFF. As DNA, the CDR3 is TGTGCCTGGAGTACAGGGGGCGGTATCGGTAATGAGCAGTTCTTC.

This clone has a single count. The genes are TRBV27 and TRBJ2-7; D remains unclear. Germline V gene data show CDR1 as MNHEY and CDR2 as SMNVEV (reference sequence). The CDR3 consists of 14 residues. V was cut by 0 bases and J by 8 bases, with 14 bases left in between. Written as DNA, the CDR3 is TGTGCCAGCAGTTTATCGAATGGGCCCCTCCAGCAGTACTTC. Residues: CASSLSNGPLQQYF.

This clone was counted a single time. This chain links TRBV19 with TRBJ1-1; 9 bases match TRBD1. Germline CDR1 and CDR2: LNHDA and SQIVND (reference sequence). The CDR3 runs to 16 residues. Trimming cost V 1 base and J 5 bases; bases outside gene matches: 8. CDR3 in DNA: TGTGCCAGTAGTATAGGGATACAGGGGGCAGGTACTGAAGCTTTCTTT. It specifies CASSIGIQGAGTEAFF.

The rearrangement joins TRBV5-1 to TRBJ2-1; 10 nucleotides match TRBD1. V lost 3 bases, J lost 6 bases, and 6 bases stayed unmatched. The CDR3 has 15 amino acids. The V gene's germline CDR1 is SGHRS and CDR2 YFSETQ. The CDR3: CASSWGQGKFNEQFF. For the CDR3, the DNA is TGCGCCAGCAGCTGGGGACAGGGGAAGTTCAATGAGCAGTTCTTC.

This chain connects TRBV5-1 to TRBJ1-3; D is unclear. Trimming left V 0 bases short and J 0 bases short, with 7 bases between. The CDR3 is 15 amino acids. Germline V gene sequence: CDR1 SGHRS, CDR2 YFSETQ. CDR3 loop: CASSLAGSSGNTIYF. In DNA form, the CDR3 reads TGCGCCAGCAGCTTGGCGGGGAGCTCTGGAAACACCATATATTTT. Supplemented by reference TRBV5-1 and TRBJ1-3, the full variable domain reads KAGVTQTPRYLIKTRGQQVTLSCSPISGHRSVSWYQQTPGQGLQFLFEYFSETQRNKGNFPGRFSGRQFSNSRSEMNVSTLELGDSALYLCASSLAGSSGNTIYFGEGSWLTVV.

This chain links TRBV5-6 with TRBJ1-2; perhaps TRBD1 as D (6 bases). CDR1 is SGHDT, CDR2 YYEEEE, per germline. The CDR3 covers 14 residues. V was shortened by 2 bases and J by 4 bases, with 12 bases between the two germline ends. This CDR3 reads CASSLGTPLYGYTF. For the CDR3, the DNA is TGTGCCAGCAGCTTAGGGACACCGCTCTATGGCTACACCTTC. Full variable domain (rest looked up from reference TRBV5-6 and TRBJ1-2): DAGVTQSPTHLIKTRGQQVTLRCSPKSGHDTVSWYQQALGQGPQFIFQYYEEEERQRGNFPDRFSGHQFPNYSSELNVNALLLGDSALYLCASSLGTPLYGYTFGSGTRLTVV.

This clone was counted between two and nine times. The genes are TRBV5-1 and TRBJ1-2; 8 nucleotides line up with TRBD1. The germline CDR1 and CDR2 sequences are SGHRS and YFSETQ. V shed 0 bases, J shed 4 bases, and the junction held 2 bases outside the gene matches. The CDR3 contains 14 residues. This CDR3 reads CASSLGQGTYGYTF. Written as DNA, the CDR3 is TGCGCCAGCAGCTTGGGACAGGGGACCTATGGCTACACCTTC.

The chain links TRBV7-8 to TRBJ1-2; TRBD1 matches 10 bases. The CDR3 consists of 16 residues. Germline V gene data show CDR1 as SGHVS and CDR2 as FQNEAQ. After removal of 5 bases from V and 4 bases from J, the junction contained 10 bases not matched to a gene. In DNA form, the CDR3 reads TGTGCCAGCAGCCAAATCCTAGACAGGGGGCCCTATGGCTACACCTTC. Protein: CASSQILDRGPYGYTF.

The rearrangement uses TRBV27 and TRBJ2-5; 7 bases map to TRBD2. Losses at the gene ends were 5 bases for V and 1 base for J; bases not matched to a gene: 10. From germline, CDR1 is MNHEY and CDR2 SMNVEV (reference sequence). The CDR3 has 16 amino acids. DNA for the CDR3: TGTGCCAGCAGTACCCGGACTAGTCAGTTCCAAGAGACCCAGTACTTC. Residues: CASSTRTSQFQETQYF.

This clone was detected once. The rearrangement joins TRBV5-4 to TRBJ2-5, with unresolved D. The CDR3 is 11 residues long. Germline V lookup: CDR1 SGHNT, CDR2 YYREEE (reference sequence). The germline V and J ends were trimmed by 2 bases and 1 base, with 0 bases remaining between them. The CDR3 protein is CASSFQETQYF. In nucleotides, the CDR3 is TGTGCCAGCAGCTTCCAAGAGACCCAGTACTTC.

The V gene is TRBV28, the J gene TRBJ1-6, with D unresolved. V was trimmed by 5 bases and J by 7 bases, leaving 12 bases between them. The CDR3 contains 14 residues. Germline lookup yields CDR1 MDHEN and CDR2 SYDVKM. The CDR3 DNA sequence: TGTGCCAGCAGTGCAACGCATGGGAATTCACCCCTCCACTTT. This codes for CASSATHGNSPLHF. Combining the CDR3 with reference TRBV28 and TRBJ1-6 gives the whole variable domain DVKVTQSSRYLVKRTGEKVFLECVQDMDHENMFWYRQDPGLGLRLIYFSYDVKMKEKGDIPEGYSVSREKKERFSLILESASTNQTSMYLCASSATHGNSPLHFGNGTRLTVT.

The chain has TRBV4-1 and TRBJ2-7, with TRBD2 matching over 8 bases. After removal of 3 bases from V and 1 base from J, the junction contained 8 bases not matched to a gene. CDR1 is MGHRA and CDR2 is YSYEKL in the germline V gene. The CDR3 runs to 16 residues. CDR3 protein: CASSHRSGRGSYEQYF. The DNA of the CDR3 is TGCGCCAGCAGCCATAGAAGCGGGAGAGGATCCTACGAGCAGTACTTC.

The V gene is TRBV9, the J gene TRBJ1-4, with a weak D call TRBD1 (5 bases). V was clipped by 0 bases and J by 2 bases, with 11 bases between them. CDR1 is SGDLS and CDR2 is YYNGEE in the germline V gene. The CDR3 loop spans 16 amino acids. This chain's CDR3 is CASSVGGGVTNEKLFF. The CDR3 DNA is TGTGCCAGCAGCGTAGGCGGGGGTGTTACTAATGAAAAACTGTTTTTT.

The chain joins TRBV18 to TRBJ2-2, with D possibly being TRBD1 (5 bases). CDR1 and CDR2 from the germline V gene are KGHSH and LQKENI. V lost 5 bases, J lost 6 bases, and 13 bases lay in between. The CDR3 totals 14 residues. The CDR3 protein is CASSSQGSAGELFF. The CDR3 DNA reads TGTGCCAGCTCATCCCAGGGATCGGCCGGGGAGCTGTTTTTT.

The chain couples TRBV4-3 to TRBJ1-2; D is ambiguous. The germline gives CDR1 LGHNA, CDR2 YSLEER. The CDR3 length is 14 residues. The V end lost 0 bases, the J end lost 4 bases, and 9 bases lay between the germline ends. The CDR3 coding sequence is TGCGCCAGCAGCCAAGATCGCGCTGCCTATGGCTACACCTTC. This translates into CASSQDRAAYGYTF.

This clone has more than one count but fewer than ten. The gene calls are TRBV29-1 and TRBJ1-6; TRBD1 aligns across 7 bases. V dropped 5 bases and J dropped 7; count of bases not matched to a gene: 2. CDR1 SQVTM and CDR2 ANQGSEA come from the germline V gene. This CDR3 has 12 amino acids. The CDR3 loop is CSVRQGNSPLHF. In DNA form, the CDR3 reads TGCAGCGTTCGACAGGGAAATTCACCCCTCCACTTT.

The chain carries TRBV28 and TRBJ1-4; TRBD1 matches 7 bases. With V trimmed by 6 bases and J by 7 bases, 5 bases remained unmatched. Looked up from germline, CDR1 is MDHEN and CDR2 is SYDVKM. This CDR3 has 13 amino acids. CDR3: CASRGQPLEKLFF. CDR3 nucleotides: TGTGCCAGCAGGGGACAGCCTCTTGAAAAACTGTTTTTT.

This chain uses TRBV6-6 with TRBJ1-5; D unresolved. This CDR3 is built from 15 residues. The germline V gene encodes CDR1 MNHNY and CDR2 SVGAGI (reference sequence). The V gene lost 1 base and the J gene lost 1 base, with 8 bases spanning the gap. The CDR3 sequence is CASSYYAGSNQPQHF. In DNA form, the CDR3 reads TGTGCCAGCAGTTACTACGCGGGGAGCAATCAGCCCCAGCATTTT.

The chain has TRBV19 and TRBJ1-2; 8 bases line up with TRBD1. This CDR3 has 15 residues. With V trimmed by 6 bases and J by 2 bases, 8 bases remained unmatched. Germline assignment: CDR1 LNHDA and CDR2 SQIVND (reference sequence). The CDR3 loop reads CASSRQGAQNYGYTF. Here the CDR3 DNA reads TGTGCCAGTAGCCGGCAGGGGGCCCAAAACTATGGCTACACCTTC.